What follows are 22 T cell receptor beta chains derived from one specimen sequenced in a study of T cell responses to AZD1222 COVID-19 vaccine (dated by TCRdb to about 2021). Explained via the paper, the time point label denotes: baseline before first vaccination. Receptors were amplified or captured by the immunoSEQ multiplex PCR assay. The table was pulled from immuneACCESS by TCRdb, which kept in-frame rearrangements only. Such tables lose some clones; where checked, under half of the loss comes from unresolved V genes, and the rest has no known cause. The sample table lists roughly 200,000 clones, 70% to 90% of them with a count of one. Together, the top ten hold 6% to 8.5% of the sample. Sequences were derived from peripheral blood, sampled on day 0 of AZD1222 vaccination. The receptor source for this set is an adult in good health.

This chain connects TRBV4-3 to TRBJ2-3, with D tentatively TRBD2 (5 bases). Germline V gene lookup returns CDR1 LGHNA and CDR2 YSLEER. CDR3 length equals 14 residues. V was pared by 2 bases and J by 2 bases, with 8 bases between. Here the CDR3 DNA reads TGCGCCAGCAGCCAAACACTAGTCACAGATACGCAGTATTTT. Translation: CASSQTLVTDTQYF.

This clone was counted a single time. The chain combines TRBV30 with TRBJ2-7; D is perhaps TRBD1 or TRBD2 (5 bases each). Germline V gene lookup returns CDR1 GTSNPN and CDR2 SVGIG (reference sequence). This CDR3 spans 16 amino acids. V lost 4 bases and J 2 bases, leaving 21 bases between the germline ends. The CDR3 protein is CAWTLAAQTGPYEQYF. CDR3 in DNA: TGTGCCTGGACGTTGGCGGCCCAGACGGGGCCCTACGAGCAGTACTTC.

This clone appeared once. This chain uses TRBV10-1 with TRBJ1-5, with TRBD1 matching over 7 bases. The V and J ends lost 2 bases and 7 bases, in that order; junction bases with no gene match: 8. From germline, CDR1 is WNHNN and CDR2 SYGVQD (reference sequence). This CDR3 contains 15 residues. CDR3 loop: CASSEMAQGEQPQHF. CDR3 coding DNA: TGCGCCAGCAGTGAGATGGCCCAGGGGGAACAGCCCCAGCATTTT.

J is TRBJ2-2 and V is TRBV6-6; no definite D call. In germline, CDR1 is MNHNY, CDR2 SVGAGI (reference sequence). V was shortened by 6 bases and J by 9 bases, with 17 bases between the two germline ends. The length of the CDR3 is 14 residues. The CDR3 here is CASSHASSQRELFF. CDR3 nucleotides: TGTGCCAGCAGCCACGCCTCCAGCCAGAGGGAGCTGTTTTTT.

This sequence joins TRBV5-5 and TRBJ2-2; D uncertain. Germline V lookup: CDR1 SGHKS, CDR2 YYEKEE (reference sequence). Trimming took 0 bases from V and 0 from J, leaving 6 bases between them. The CDR3 runs to 15 residues. The CDR3, as DNA: TGTGCCAGCAGCTTGGTTCGCACGAACACCGGGGAGCTGTTTTTT. It translates to CASSLVRTNTGELFF.

This chain joins TRBV7-6 and TRBJ2-1; 16 nucleotides match TRBD2. CDR1 SGHVS and CDR2 FNYEAQ come from the germline V gene. The ends lost 0 bases at V and 5 bases at J; junction bases unmatched: 7. The CDR3 runs 19 residues. The CDR3 DNA is TGTGCCAGCAGCTTAGCGGCCGGGACTAGCGGGGGGGGTAACAATGAGCAGTTCTTC. Residues: CASSLAAGTSGGGNNEQFF.

This chain joins TRBV2 and TRBJ1-6; D is ambiguous. CDR3 length: 15 residues. V was pared by 0 bases and J by 4 bases, with 7 bases between. Germline values: CDR1 SNHLY, CDR2 FYNNEI. CDR3 in amino acids: CASSEAVQYNSPLHF. CDR3 in DNA: TGTGCCAGCAGTGAAGCGGTGCAGTATAATTCACCCCTCCACTTT.

The chain employs TRBV30 and TRBJ1-1; 10 bases are shared with TRBD1. CDR3 length equals 13 residues. Germline CDR1 GTSNPN, CDR2 SVGIG (reference sequence). Trimming removed 4 bases from V and 6 bases from J; junction bases left unmatched: 5. The CDR3: CAWNLDRGAEAFF. In DNA form, the CDR3 reads TGTGCCTGGAACCTGGACAGGGGGGCTGAAGCTTTCTTT.

V is TRBV4-1 and J is TRBJ1-6, with D perhaps TRBD1 (5 bases). Germline CDR1 MGHRA, CDR2 YSYEKL. Deletions cut 0 bases from V and 7 bases from J, with 10 bases between. The CDR3 loop spans 15 amino acids. Here the CDR3 DNA reads TGCGCCAGCAGCCAAGATAAGGGGAGGAATTCACCCCTCCACTTT. The encoded protein is CASSQDKGRNSPLHF.

The chain joins TRBV5-6 to TRBJ2-6; D is unclear. This CDR3 has 16 amino acids. With 7 bases removed from V and 4 bases from J, the gap between germline ends came to 18 bases. In germline, CDR1 is SGHDT, CDR2 YYEEEE. CDR3 protein: CASGRNSISGANVLTF. The CDR3 DNA follows: TGTGCCAGCGGTAGGAATAGTATCTCCGGGGCCAACGTCCTGACTTTC.

The chain joins TRBV29-1 to TRBJ1-2, with unresolved D. CDR3 length: 12 residues. Trimming removed 2 bases at V and 4 bases at J, with 8 bases between. Germline CDR1 and CDR2: SQVTM and ANQGSEA. This chain's CDR3 is CSVERGPYGYTF. The CDR3 DNA sequence: TGCAGCGTTGAAAGAGGACCCTATGGCTACACCTTC.

This rearrangement joins TRBV3-1 (or the pseudogene TRBV3-2) to TRBJ2-3; D may match TRBD1 or TRBD2 (5 bases each). Trimming took off 4 bases at V and 0 bases at J, with 14 bases between the two ends. CDR1 and CDR2 (germline): LGHDT, YNNKEL (reference sequence). There are 16 residues in the CDR3. CDR3 in DNA: TGTGCCAGCAGCCGAGGAGAGGGGCGCAGCACAGATACGCAGTATTTT. It encodes CASSRGEGRSTDTQYF.

The V call is TRBV15, the J call TRBJ2-1, with 15 positions matching TRBD2. The V and J ends lost 4 bases and 3 bases, in that order; junction bases with no gene match: 4. The CDR3 consists of 17 residues. The germline V gene encodes CDR1 LNHNV and CDR2 YYDKDF (reference sequence). The CDR3 here is CATSIGLAGGFYNEQFF. In nucleotides, the CDR3 is TGTGCCACCAGCATTGGACTAGCGGGGGGGTTCTACAATGAGCAGTTCTTC.

The J gene is TRBJ1-3, the V gene TRBV7-2, with 9 positions matching TRBD1. CDR3 size: 17 residues. J was trimmed by 0 bases and V by 3 bases; bases with no gene match: 6. Looked up from germline, CDR1 is SGHTA and CDR2 is FQGNSA. CDR3 DNA: TGTGCCAGCAGCTTGGGACAGGGCTTAAGCTCTGGAAACACCATATATTTT. Residues: CASSLGQGLSSGNTIYF.

V usage is TRBV18 and J usage is TRBJ2-7; TRBD1 matches at 10 bases. Germline V gene lookup returns CDR1 KGHSH and CDR2 LQKENI. With 4 bases clipped from V and 9 bases from J, the junction kept 6 bases outside the gene matches. The CDR3 loop spans 13 amino acids. The CDR3 DNA follows: TGTGCCAGCTCACTCGGGACAGGGGATCTGCAGTACTTC. Protein: CASSLGTGDLQYF. Full variable domain (rest looked up from reference TRBV18 and TRBJ2-7): NAGVMQNPRHLVRRRGQEARLRCSPMKGHSHVYWYRQLPEEGLKFMVYLQKENIIDESGMPKERFSAEFPKEGPSILRIQQVVRGDSAAYFCASSLGTGDLQYFGPGTRLTVT.

The chain combines TRBV4-1 with TRBJ2-1; a weak D match, TRBD2 (5 bases). The CDR3 has 15 amino acids. Per germline, CDR1 MGHRA and CDR2 YSYEKL. Trimming shortened V by 6 bases and J by 5 bases, and 17 bases separated the two germline ends. CDR3 loop: CASSSLRGIHNEQFF. The CDR3 DNA reads TGCGCCAGCAGTTCCCTCCGGGGAATTCACAATGAGCAGTTCTTC.

The chain recombines TRBV18 with TRBJ2-7, with no clear D. In germline, CDR1 is KGHSH, CDR2 LQKENI. Trimming cost V 0 bases and J 6 bases, with 15 bases left between them. The CDR3 totals 15 residues. CDR3 loop: CASSPPSSPGGEQYF. The CDR3 DNA follows: TGTGCCAGCTCACCACCGAGCAGTCCGGGCGGCGAGCAGTACTTC.

The chain carries TRBV5-1 and TRBJ2-5; 14 nucleotides align to TRBD2. With 3 bases clipped from V and 3 bases from J, the junction kept 10 bases outside the gene matches. The germline V gene has CDR1 SGHRS and CDR2 YFSETQ. The CDR3 has 18 amino acids. The DNA for the CDR3 is TGCGCCAGCAGCTCCGGGACTAGCGGGGGAGTCGGCGAAGAGACCCAGTACTTC. Its translation: CASSSGTSGGVGEETQYF.

The chain recombines TRBV6-4 with TRBJ1-6; D might be TRBD1 (6 bases). CDR1 is MRHNA, CDR2 SNTAGT, per germline. The germline V and J ends were trimmed by 5 bases and 6 bases, with 8 bases remaining between them. This CDR3 has 13 residues. CDR3 coding DNA: TGTGCCAGCAGTATACAGGGTAATTCACCCCTCCACTTT. This codes for CASSIQGNSPLHF.

The genes are TRBV6-5 and TRBJ2-3, with a weak D call TRBD2 (6 bases). CDR1 is MNHEY and CDR2 is SVGAGI in the germline V gene. This CDR3 contains 13 residues. V gave up 8 bases and J gave up 0 bases, with 9 bases separating them. The CDR3 DNA follows: TGTGCCAGCTCGGGGGACAGCACAGATACGCAGTATTTT. It yields the protein CASSGDSTDTQYF.

This chain links TRBV10-1 with TRBJ2-5; D tentatively fits TRBD1 or TRBD2 (5 bases each). The CDR3 length is 13 residues. Trimming left V 2 bases short and J 5 bases short, with 9 bases between. Germline V CDR1 and CDR2: WNHNN, SYGVQD (reference sequence). The CDR3 spells CASSEGGRETQYF. In DNA, the CDR3 is TGCGCCAGCAGTGAGGGGGGTCGGGAGACCCAGTACTTC.

The chain employs TRBV11-3 and TRBJ1-1; D ambiguous. This CDR3 comprises 16 residues. Trimming shortened V by 1 base and J by 6 bases, and 18 bases separated the two germline ends. The V gene's germline CDR1 is SGHNT and CDR2 YENEEA. CDR3 sequence reads: CASSLVRRERIAEAFF. Written as DNA, the CDR3 is TGTGCCAGCAGCTTAGTAAGGAGGGAAAGGATAGCTGAAGCTTTCTTT.